This section outlines one T cell receptor beta chain sequence together with its context. With a much larger clone just one base away, this may be a read error. Rearranged V-D-J TRB sequences were amplified with a mixed TRB-A/B primer pool. TCRdb re-called the multiplex PCR reads through MiXCR, storing one row per CDR3 protein. There are 13,000 or so distinct CDR3 sequences in the sample; roughly 28% occur only once, and 2.6% lies in the top ten. This specimen belongs to a study of T cell repertoires in aging, cancer and after chemotherapy. About the research overall: Donors were grouped into six age bands spanning 30 or younger through 70 or older. The whole study produced a dataset of roughly 8.8 million TCR reads.

TCR beta rearrangements were amplified from peripheral blood genomic DNA. The material sequenced was blood. This receptor was taken from a human donor in good health.

CDR3 bases: TGTGCCAGCATTGAAGGGTCAAGACCAAACTATGGCTACACCTTC. It codes for CASIEGSRPNYGYTF. The V and J genes are TRBV6-1 and TRBJ1-2; D remains ambiguous. The CDR3 is 15 amino acids. Per the germline V gene, CDR1 is MNHNS and CDR2 is SASEGT.